The next 10 T cell receptor beta chains were all read from a single sample in a study of shared clonotypes between healthy human individuals. Measured with immunoSEQ multiplex PCR; TCRdb has only the in-frame clones, and not every one. The sample comprises about 1.5 million clones, roughly 97% of which are singletons, and approximately 1.1% rests with the top ten. The sample comprised naive CD4+ T cells sorted from blood. Stated subset: CD45RA+ positively selected. Receptors were obtained from a man in his thirties or forties in good health.

The chain couples TRBV27 to TRBJ2-1; possible D gene TRBD2, 6 bases. Deletions cut 7 bases from V and 3 bases from J, with 22 bases between. This CDR3 has 17 amino acids. CDR1 is MNHEY and CDR2 is SMNVEV in the germline V gene (reference sequence). The CDR3 DNA reads as TGTGCCAGCAAATTATCCGCTGGGGGGACGTACTACAATGAGCAGTTCTTC. It encodes CASKLSAGGTYYNEQFF.

The rearrangement joins TRBV14 to TRBJ1-1, with unresolved D. CDR3 size: 12 residues. Trimming cost V 6 bases and J 1 base, with 6 bases left between them. Germline loops: CDR1 SGHDN, CDR2 FVKESK. CDR3 amino acids: CASRRGNTEAFF. Written as DNA, the CDR3 is TGTGCCAGCAGGCGGGGGAACACTGAAGCTTTCTTT. Full variable domain (rest looked up from reference TRBV14 and TRBJ1-1): EAGVTQFPSHSVIEKGQTVTLRCDPISGHDNLYWYRRVMGKEIKFLLHFVKESKQDESGMPNNRFLAERTGGTYSTLKVQPAELEDSGVYFCASRRGNTEAFFGQGTRLTVV.

V gene TRBV7-2 combines with J gene TRBJ2-7; D remains ambiguous. CDR3 length: 17 residues. Between the trimmed V and J ends, which lost 1 base and 1 base, there was a span of 17 bases. Germline CDR1 reads SGHTA; CDR2 reads FQGNSA. CDR3 in DNA: TGTGCCAGCAGCTTAGTTAGGTCGGCCGAGTTTTCCTACGAGCAGTACTTC. This gives the protein CASSLVRSAEFSYEQYF.

J is TRBJ1-1 and V is TRBV18; TRBD1 agrees at 7 bases. The trim removed 1 base at V and 0 bases at J, leaving 14 bases unmatched. Germline CDR1 KGHSH, CDR2 LQKENI. This CDR3 has 19 amino acids. CDR3 amino acids: CASSPRRTGTEVMNTEAFF. The DNA of the CDR3 is TGTGCCAGCTCACCACGCCGAACCGGGACAGAAGTTATGAACACTGAAGCTTTCTTT.

The sample holds one count of this clone. The rearrangement links TRBV6-1 to TRBJ1-1; the match to TRBD1 covers 8 bases. With 2 bases clipped from V and 11 bases from J, the junction kept 10 bases outside the gene matches. The CDR3 is 14 residues long. The germline V gene has CDR1 MNHNS and CDR2 SASEGT. The CDR3 loop is CASSEWTGPGGAFF. The CDR3, as DNA: TGTGCCAGCAGTGAATGGACAGGGCCAGGGGGGGCTTTCTTT.

The chain uses TRBV6-1 and TRBJ2-1, with 11 bases matching TRBD1. The CDR3 contains 16 residues. V was clipped by 4 bases and J by 5 bases; unmatched bases: 7. Germline V CDR1 and CDR2: MNHNS, SASEGT. The CDR3 nucleotides read TGTGCCAGCAGTGTACCCGGGACAGGGGGACACAATGAGCAGTTCTTC. It translates to CASSVPGTGGHNEQFF.

The genes are TRBV13 and TRBJ2-4; TRBD2 matches 8 bases. The CDR3 contains 16 residues. From germline, CDR1 is PRHDT and CDR2 FYEKMQ (reference sequence). V lost 4 bases and J lost 6; bases outside the gene matches: 11. CDR3 sequence (DNA): TGTGCCAGCAGCTCCCTCTTAGGCGCGGGGGGAAACATTCAGTACTTC. It yields the protein CASSSLLGAGGNIQYF.

The V call is TRBV7-7, the J call TRBJ2-5, with 11 bases aligning to TRBD2. Germline CDR1 reads SSHAT; CDR2 reads FNYEAQ (reference sequence). The V and J ends lost 5 bases and 2 bases, in that order; junction bases with no gene match: 4. The CDR3 sequence is 15 residues long. CDR3 nucleotide sequence: TGTGCCAGCAGCCCGGGACTAGCGGCACAAGAGACCCAGTACTTC. This codes for CASSPGLAAQETQYF.

The genes are TRBV6-1 and TRBJ1-3, with D unclear. This CDR3 region has 14 residues. From germline, CDR1 is MNHNS and CDR2 SASEGT. V shed 6 bases and J shed 3 bases, with 12 bases lying between them. The CDR3: CASSGRFFGNTIYF. The CDR3 DNA reads TGTGCCAGCAGCGGACGGTTCTTTGGAAACACCATATATTTT.

This chain joins TRBV4-3 and TRBJ1-4, with D possibly being TRBD1 (5 bases). CDR3 size: 14 residues. V was trimmed by 4 bases and J by 8 bases, leaving 14 bases between them. In germline, CDR1 is LGHNA, CDR2 YSLEER. The CDR3 DNA sequence: TGCGCCAGCAGCCCCCCGGGGGGACCGGAAAAACTGTTTTTT. The encoded protein is CASSPPGGPEKLFF.